This TCR beta chain comes out of a study of stem cell transplantation in POMP-related autoinflammatory disease. Whole-study findings and limits: Fewer unique TRB V-J gene pairings were identified in patients with PRAID.

Concerning this clone itself: Its antigen remains unidentified.

Profiled with immunoSEQ multiplex PCR; TCRdb holds only in-frame clones, not every one. Of tens of thousands of clones detected, approximately 91% appear once; the ten largest clones hold about 0.71%. This CDR3 is built from 14 residues. Germline V gene sequence: CDR1 KGHSH, CDR2 LQKENI. The V gene end was trimmed by 4 bases and the J gene end by 7 bases; junction bases not matched to a gene: 7. The V gene is TRBV18, the J gene TRBJ2-1, with TRBD2 matching 7 bases. This sample comprised CD4+ T cells from PBMCs, obtained after stem cell transplantation. The receptor was derived from a human patient with POMP-related autoinflammation and immune dysregulation (PRAID). Some T cells may trace back to the graft donor. In nucleotides, the CDR3 is TGTGCCAGCTCACTTTCGACTAGCCCAAATGAGCAGTTCTTC. Protein sequence: CASSLSTSPNEQFF.